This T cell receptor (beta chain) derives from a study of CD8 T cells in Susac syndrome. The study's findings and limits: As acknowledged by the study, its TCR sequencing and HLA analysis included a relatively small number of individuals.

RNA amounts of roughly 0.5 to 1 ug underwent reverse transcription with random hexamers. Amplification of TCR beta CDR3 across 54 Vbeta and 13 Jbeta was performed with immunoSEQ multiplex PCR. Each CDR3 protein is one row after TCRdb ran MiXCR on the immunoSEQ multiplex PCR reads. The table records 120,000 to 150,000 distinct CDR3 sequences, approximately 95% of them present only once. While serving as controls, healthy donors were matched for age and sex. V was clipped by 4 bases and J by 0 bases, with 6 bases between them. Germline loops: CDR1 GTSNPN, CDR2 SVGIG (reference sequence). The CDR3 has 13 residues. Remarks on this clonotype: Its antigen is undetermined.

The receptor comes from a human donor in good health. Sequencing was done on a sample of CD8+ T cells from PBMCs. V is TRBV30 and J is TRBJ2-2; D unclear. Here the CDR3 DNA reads TGTGCCTGGACAGCCTCGAACACCGGGGAGCTGTTTTTT. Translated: CAWTASNTGELFF. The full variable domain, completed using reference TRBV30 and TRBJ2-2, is SQTIHQWPATLVQPVGSPLSLECTVEGTSNPNLYWYRQAAGRGLQLLFYSVGIGQISSEVPQNLSASRPQDRQFILSSKKLLLSDSGFYLCAWTASNTGELFFGEGSRLTVL.